The 9 T cell receptor beta chains below come from one sample, sequenced in a study of control samples from healthy donors and cancer patients. Profiled with immunoSEQ multiplex PCR; TCRdb holds only in-frame clones, not every one. The sample shows roughly 450,000 clones, over 75% of them seen only once. Sequencing used PBMCs. Receptors originate from a man aged 35-49 years with head and neck cancer.

This clone was observed at least ten times. This CDR3 is CASSSDIPDYEQYF. In nucleotides, the CDR3 is TGTGCCAGCAGCTCCGATATTCCGGACTACGAGCAGTACTTC. The rearrangement links TRBV7-9 to TRBJ2-7, with D uncertain. The CDR3 totals 14 residues. The germline V and J ends were trimmed by 4 bases and 3 bases, with 13 bases remaining between them. Germline V gene data show CDR1 as SEHNR and CDR2 as FQNEAQ (reference sequence).

The chain uses TRBV7-9 and TRBJ2-2, with TRBD1 matching over 9 bases. This CDR3 spans 16 amino acids. Per germline, CDR1 SEHNR and CDR2 FQNEAQ (reference sequence). V was pared by 7 bases and J by 5 bases, with 11 bases of the junction left unmatched. The CDR3 bases are TGTGCCAGCACCCGAGCGCGCGGGACAGGGACCGGGGAGCTGTTTTTT. Translation gives CASTRARGTGTGELFF.

The V and J genes are TRBV7-3 and TRBJ2-3, with D perhaps assigned TRBD1 or TRBD2 (6 bases each). The V gene's germline CDR1 is SGHTA and CDR2 FQGTGA. The V and J ends lost 5 bases and 6 bases respectively, with 21 bases between them. This CDR3 has 16 residues. CDR3 amino acids: CASSLTSGGRADTQYF. The CDR3 nucleotides are TGTGCCAGCAGCCTCACCTCCGGGGGCCGGGCGGATACGCAGTATTTT.

V is TRBV27 and J is TRBJ1-1; the D is unclear. Trimming took off 5 bases at V and 6 bases at J, with 19 bases between the two ends. The germline gives CDR1 MNHEY, CDR2 SMNVEV (reference sequence). CDR3 length: 15 residues. The CDR3 sequence is CASSLFRTPRAEAFF. For the CDR3, the DNA is TGTGCCAGCAGTCTCTTCCGAACACCAAGGGCTGAAGCTTTCTTT.

V and J are TRBV10-3 and TRBJ2-7; 8 positions match TRBD2. The CDR3 extends over 16 amino acids. Germline CDR1 reads ENHRY; CDR2 reads SYGVKD. J lost 0 bases, V lost 1 base, and 5 bases had no gene match. This chain's CDR3 is CAISEFSGASSYEQYF. Here the CDR3 DNA reads TGTGCCATCAGTGAGTTTAGCGGGGCGAGCTCCTACGAGCAGTACTTC.

The chain is built from TRBV14 and TRBJ1-5, with TRBD1 matching over 7 bases. Germline V CDR1 and CDR2: SGHDN, FVKESK. With V trimmed by 8 bases and J by 7 bases, 14 bases remained unmatched. The CDR3 loop spans 15 amino acids. This CDR3 is CASSHQGVVRQPQHF. The CDR3 bases are TGTGCCAGCTCCCACCAGGGGGTTGTTCGCCAGCCCCAGCATTTT.

This rearrangement joins TRBV6-5 to TRBJ2-3; the D gene is possibly TRBD1 (5 bases). The V gene lost 8 bases and the J gene lost 3 bases, with 12 bases spanning the gap. This CDR3 has 13 amino acids. Germline V gene lookup returns CDR1 MNHEY and CDR2 SVGAGI. The CDR3 DNA reads TGTGCCAGCGGCTCGTCAGGGACAGATACGCAGTATTTT. Translation: CASGSSGTDTQYF.

The chain is built from TRBV28 and TRBJ1-5; 7 bases agree with TRBD1. There are 12 residues in the CDR3. V was clipped by 11 bases and J by 6 bases; unmatched bases: 7. The germline gives CDR1 MDHEN, CDR2 SYDVKM. CDR3 sequence (DNA): TGTGCCGGCCGACAGGGAACTCAGCCCCAGCATTTT. This encodes CAGRQGTQPQHF.

This chain links TRBV15 with TRBJ1-2; the match to TRBD1 covers 9 bases. V trimming: 3 bases; J trimming: 5 bases; junction bases outside the gene matches: 1. Per the germline V gene, CDR1 is LNHNV and CDR2 is YYDKDF (reference sequence). This CDR3 is built from 13 residues. The CDR3 protein is CATSRGQGYGYTF. The CDR3 coding sequence is TGTGCCACCAGCAGGGGACAGGGATATGGCTACACCTTC.